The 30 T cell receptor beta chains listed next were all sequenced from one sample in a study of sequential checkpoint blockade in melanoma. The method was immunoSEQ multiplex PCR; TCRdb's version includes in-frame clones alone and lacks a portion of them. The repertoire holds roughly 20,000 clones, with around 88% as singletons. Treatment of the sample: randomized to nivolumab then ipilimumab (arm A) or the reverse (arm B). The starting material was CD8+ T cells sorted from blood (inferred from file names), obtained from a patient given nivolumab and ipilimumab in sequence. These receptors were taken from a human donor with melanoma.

CDR3 nucleotides: TGTGCCAGCACCGACATTCAGGGGGCCGATTACGAGCAGTACTTC. Amino acids: CASTDIQGADYEQYF. The J gene is TRBJ2-7, the V gene TRBV2; 8 bases line up with TRBD1. The CDR3 length is 15 residues. The germline V gene encodes CDR1 SNHLY and CDR2 FYNNEI. V trimming: 7 bases; J trimming: 4 bases; junction bases outside the gene matches: 12.

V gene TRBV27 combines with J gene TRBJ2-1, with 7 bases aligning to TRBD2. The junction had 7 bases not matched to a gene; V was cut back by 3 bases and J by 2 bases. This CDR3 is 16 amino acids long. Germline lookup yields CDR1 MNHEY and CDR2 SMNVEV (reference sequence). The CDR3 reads CASSFGASGAYNEQFF. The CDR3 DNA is TGTGCCAGCAGTTTTGGGGCTAGCGGTGCCTACAATGAGCAGTTCTTC.

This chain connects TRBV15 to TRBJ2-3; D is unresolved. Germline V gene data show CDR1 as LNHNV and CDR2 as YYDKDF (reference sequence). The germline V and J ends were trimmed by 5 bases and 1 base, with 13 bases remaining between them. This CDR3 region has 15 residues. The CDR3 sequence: CATSFDWLGTDTQYF. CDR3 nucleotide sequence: TGTGCCACCAGCTTTGACTGGCTGGGCACAGATACGCAGTATTTT.

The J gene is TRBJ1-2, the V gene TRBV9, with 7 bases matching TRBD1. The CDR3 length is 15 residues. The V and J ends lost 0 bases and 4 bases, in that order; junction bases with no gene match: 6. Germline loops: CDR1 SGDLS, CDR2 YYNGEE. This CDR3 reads CASSVEAGGLYGYTF. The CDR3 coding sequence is TGTGCCAGCAGCGTAGAGGCAGGGGGTCTCTATGGCTACACCTTC.

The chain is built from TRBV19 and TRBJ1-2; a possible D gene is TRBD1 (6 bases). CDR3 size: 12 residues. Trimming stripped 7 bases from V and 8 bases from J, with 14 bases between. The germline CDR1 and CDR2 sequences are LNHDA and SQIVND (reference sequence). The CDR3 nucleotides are TGTGCCAGTACCAAGGGGGGGGGCGGCTACACCTTC. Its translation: CASTKGGGGYTF.

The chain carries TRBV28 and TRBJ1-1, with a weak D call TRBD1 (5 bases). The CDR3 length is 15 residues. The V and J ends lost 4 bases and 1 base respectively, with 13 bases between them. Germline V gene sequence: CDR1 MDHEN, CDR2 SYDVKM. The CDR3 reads CASSSPTATNTEAFF. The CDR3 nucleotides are TGTGCCAGCAGTTCCCCGACAGCCACGAACACTGAAGCTTTCTTT.

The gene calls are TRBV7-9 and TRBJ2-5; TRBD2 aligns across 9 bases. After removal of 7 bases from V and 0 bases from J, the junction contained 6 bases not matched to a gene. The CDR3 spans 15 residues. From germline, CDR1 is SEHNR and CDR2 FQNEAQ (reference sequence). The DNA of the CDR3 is TGTGCCAGCACCTCTAGCGGGGCCTACCAAGAGACCCAGTACTTC. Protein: CASTSSGAYQETQYF.

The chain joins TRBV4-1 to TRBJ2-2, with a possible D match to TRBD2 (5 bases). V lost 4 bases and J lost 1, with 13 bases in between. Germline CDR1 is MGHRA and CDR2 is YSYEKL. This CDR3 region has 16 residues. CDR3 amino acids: CASSPLTGLNTGELFF. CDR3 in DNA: TGCGCCAGCAGCCCCCTGACGGGATTGAACACCGGGGAGCTGTTTTTT.

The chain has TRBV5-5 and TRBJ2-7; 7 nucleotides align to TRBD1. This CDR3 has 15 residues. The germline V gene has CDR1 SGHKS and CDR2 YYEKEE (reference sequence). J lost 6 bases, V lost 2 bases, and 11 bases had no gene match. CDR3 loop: CASSLQGIETGEQYF. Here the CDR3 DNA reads TGTGCCAGCAGCTTACAGGGGATCGAAACGGGCGAGCAGTACTTC. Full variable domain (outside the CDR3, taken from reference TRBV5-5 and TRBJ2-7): DAGVTQSPTHLIKTRGQQVTLRCSPISGHKSVSWYQQVLGQGPQFIFQYYEKEERGRGNFPDRFSARQFPNYSSELNVNALLLGDSALYLCASSLQGIETGEQYFGPGTRLTVT.

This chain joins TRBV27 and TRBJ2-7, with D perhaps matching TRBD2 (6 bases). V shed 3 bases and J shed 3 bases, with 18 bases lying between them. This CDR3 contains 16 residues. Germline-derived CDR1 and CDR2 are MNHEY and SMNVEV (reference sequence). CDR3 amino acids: CASSFSPRQGGYEQYF. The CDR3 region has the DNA TGTGCCAGCAGTTTTAGCCCGCGGCAGGGAGGCTACGAGCAGTACTTC.

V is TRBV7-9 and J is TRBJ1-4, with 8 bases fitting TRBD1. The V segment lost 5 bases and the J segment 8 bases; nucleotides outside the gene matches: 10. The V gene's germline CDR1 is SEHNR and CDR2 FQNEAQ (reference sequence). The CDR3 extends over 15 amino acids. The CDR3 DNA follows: TGTGCCAGCAGCCTACCGGATGGACAGGGCGAAAAACTGTTTTTT. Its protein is CASSLPDGQGEKLFF.

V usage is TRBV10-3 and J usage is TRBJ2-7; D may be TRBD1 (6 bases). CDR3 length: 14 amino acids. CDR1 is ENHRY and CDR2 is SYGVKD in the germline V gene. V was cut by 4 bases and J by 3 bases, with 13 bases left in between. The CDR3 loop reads CAISGGQEDYEQYF. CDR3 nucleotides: TGTGCCATCAGTGGGGGGCAGGAAGACTACGAGCAGTACTTC.

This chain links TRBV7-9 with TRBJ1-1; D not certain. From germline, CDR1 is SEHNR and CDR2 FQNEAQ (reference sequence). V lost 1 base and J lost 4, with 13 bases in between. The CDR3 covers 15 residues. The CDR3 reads CASSLGNQMITEAFF. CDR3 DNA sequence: TGTGCCAGCAGCTTAGGTAATCAGATGATCACTGAAGCTTTCTTT. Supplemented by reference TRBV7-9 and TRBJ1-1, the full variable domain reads DTGVSQNPRHKITKRGQNVTFRCDPISEHNRLYWYRQTLGQGPEFLTYFQNEAQLEKSRLLSDRFSAERPKGSFSTLEIQRTEQGDSAMYLCASSLGNQMITEAFFGQGTRLTVV.

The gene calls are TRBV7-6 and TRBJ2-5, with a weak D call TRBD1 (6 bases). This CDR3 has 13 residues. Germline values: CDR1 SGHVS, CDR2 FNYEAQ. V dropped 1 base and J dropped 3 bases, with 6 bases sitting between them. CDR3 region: CASSLDREETQYF. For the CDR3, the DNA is TGTGCCAGCAGCTTAGACAGGGAAGAGACCCAGTACTTC.

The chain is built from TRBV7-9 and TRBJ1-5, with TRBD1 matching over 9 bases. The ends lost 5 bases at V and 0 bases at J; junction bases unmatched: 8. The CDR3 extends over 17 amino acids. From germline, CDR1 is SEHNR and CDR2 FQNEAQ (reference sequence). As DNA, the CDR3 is TGTGCCAGCAGCCCCCCCACAGGGGGCGATAGCAATCAGCCCCAGCATTTT. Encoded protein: CASSPPTGGDSNQPQHF.

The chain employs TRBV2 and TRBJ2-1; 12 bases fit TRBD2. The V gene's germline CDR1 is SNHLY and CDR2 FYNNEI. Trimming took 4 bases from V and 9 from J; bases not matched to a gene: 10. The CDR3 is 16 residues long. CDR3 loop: CASSGVTSGSLSEQFF. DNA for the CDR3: TGTGCCAGCAGTGGGGTGACTAGCGGGAGTCTCAGTGAGCAGTTCTTC. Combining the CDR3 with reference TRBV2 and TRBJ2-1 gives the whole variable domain EPEVTQTPSHQVTQMGQEVILRCVPISNHLYFYWYRQILGQKVEFLVSFYNNEISEKSEIFDDQFSVERPDGSNFTLKIRSTKLEDSAMYFCASSGVTSGSLSEQFFGPGTRLTVL.

CDR3 bases: TGTGCCAGCAGTTCCGGGACTAGTCACGGGGAGCTGTTTTTT. It specifies CASSSGTSHGELFF. The chain is built from TRBV28 and TRBJ2-2; TRBD2 agrees at 8 bases. The ends lost 4 bases at V and 7 bases at J; junction bases unmatched: 5. The CDR3 spans 14 residues. CDR1 is MDHEN and CDR2 is SYDVKM in the germline V gene.

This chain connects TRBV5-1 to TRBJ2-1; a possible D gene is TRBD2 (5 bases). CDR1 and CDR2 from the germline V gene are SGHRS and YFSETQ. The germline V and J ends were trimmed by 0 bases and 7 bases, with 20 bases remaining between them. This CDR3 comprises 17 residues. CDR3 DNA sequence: TGCGCCAGCAGCTTGGATCTTTCGAGGGAGCTGTTTAATGAGCAGTTCTTC. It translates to CASSLDLSRELFNEQFF. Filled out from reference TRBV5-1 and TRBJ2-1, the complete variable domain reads KAGVTQTPRYLIKTRGQQVTLSCSPISGHRSVSWYQQTPGQGLQFLFEYFSETQRNKGNFPGRFSGRQFSNSRSEMNVSTLELGDSALYLCASSLDLSRELFNEQFFGPGTRLTVL.

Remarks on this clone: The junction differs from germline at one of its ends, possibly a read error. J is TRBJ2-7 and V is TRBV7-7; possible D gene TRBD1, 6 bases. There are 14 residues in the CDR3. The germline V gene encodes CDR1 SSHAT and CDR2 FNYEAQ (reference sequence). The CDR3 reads CASSPTGTPYEQYF. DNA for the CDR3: TGTGCTAGCAGCCCCACAGGGACCCCCTACGAGCAGTACTTC.

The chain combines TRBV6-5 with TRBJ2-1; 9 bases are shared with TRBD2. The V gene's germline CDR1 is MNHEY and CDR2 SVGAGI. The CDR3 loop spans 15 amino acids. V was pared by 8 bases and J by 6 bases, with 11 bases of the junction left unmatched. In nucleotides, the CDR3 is TGTGCCAGCGCCCTGGGGCTAGCGGGAATCAATGAGCAGTTCTTC. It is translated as CASALGLAGINEQFF.

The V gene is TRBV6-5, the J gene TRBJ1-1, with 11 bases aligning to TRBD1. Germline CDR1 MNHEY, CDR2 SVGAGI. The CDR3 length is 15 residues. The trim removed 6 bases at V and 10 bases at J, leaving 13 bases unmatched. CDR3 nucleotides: TGTGCCAGCAGACCCGGGACAGGGGGACGTGCTGTAGCTTTCTTT. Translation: CASRPGTGGRAVAFF.

The CDR3 is CASSLSTGSYNEQFF. The CDR3, as DNA: TGTGCCAGCAGTTTATCGACAGGCTCCTACAATGAGCAGTTCTTC. The V call is TRBV27, the J call TRBJ2-1, with a possible D match to TRBD1 (6 bases). This CDR3 is built from 15 residues. Germline V gives CDR1 MNHEY, CDR2 SMNVEV (reference sequence). V dropped 0 bases and J dropped 0 bases, with 6 bases sitting between them.

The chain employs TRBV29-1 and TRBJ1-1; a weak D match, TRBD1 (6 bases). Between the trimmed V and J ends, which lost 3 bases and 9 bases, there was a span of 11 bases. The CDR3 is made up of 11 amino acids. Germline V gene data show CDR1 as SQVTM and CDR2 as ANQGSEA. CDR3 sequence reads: CSVEGGTKAFF. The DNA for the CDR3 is TGCAGCGTTGAGGGGGGGACAAAAGCTTTCTTT.

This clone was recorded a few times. CDR3 DNA: TGTGCCAGCACCTACCAGGGGGGACTCTGGGGCTATGGCTACACCTTC. This gives the protein CASTYQGGLWGYGYTF. The genes are TRBV19 and TRBJ1-2; 7 positions match TRBD1. V trimming: 9 bases; J trimming: 4 bases; junction bases outside the gene matches: 17. Per the germline V gene, CDR1 is LNHDA and CDR2 is SQIVND (reference sequence). The CDR3 runs to 16 residues.

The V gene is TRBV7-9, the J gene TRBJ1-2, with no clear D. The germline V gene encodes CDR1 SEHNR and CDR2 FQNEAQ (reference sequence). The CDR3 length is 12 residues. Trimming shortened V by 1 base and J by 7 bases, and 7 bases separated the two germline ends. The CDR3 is CASSLGVGGYTF. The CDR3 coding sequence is TGTGCCAGCAGCTTAGGCGTTGGTGGCTACACCTTC.

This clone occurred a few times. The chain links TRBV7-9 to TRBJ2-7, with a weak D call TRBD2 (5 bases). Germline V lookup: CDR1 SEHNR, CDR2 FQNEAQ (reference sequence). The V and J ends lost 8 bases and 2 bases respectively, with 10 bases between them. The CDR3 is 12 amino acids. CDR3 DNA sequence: TGTGCCAGCTGTGGAGGAACCTACGAGCAGTACTTC. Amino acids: CASCGGTYEQYF.

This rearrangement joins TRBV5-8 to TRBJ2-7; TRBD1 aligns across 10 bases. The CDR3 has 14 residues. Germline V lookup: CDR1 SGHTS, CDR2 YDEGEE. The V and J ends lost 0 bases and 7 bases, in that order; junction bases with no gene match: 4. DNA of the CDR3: TGTGCCAGCAGCTTGGGACAGGGGGCGTCAGAGCAGTACTTC. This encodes CASSLGQGASEQYF.

The CDR3 spells CAWGNPGVGYGYTF. The CDR3 nucleotides are TGTGCCTGGGGGAACCCAGGGGTTGGCTATGGCTACACCTTC. The V gene is TRBV30, the J gene TRBJ1-2; D might be TRBD1 (6 bases). V lost 5 bases to trimming and J lost 4 bases, with 17 bases between them. Germline lookup yields CDR1 GTSNPN and CDR2 SVGIG (reference sequence). This CDR3 has 14 residues.

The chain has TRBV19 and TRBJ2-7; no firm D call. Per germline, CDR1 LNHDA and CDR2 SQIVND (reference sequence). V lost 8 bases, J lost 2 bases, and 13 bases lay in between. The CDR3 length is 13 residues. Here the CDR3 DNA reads TGTGCCAGTGGCACAGCCCTTGCCTACGAGCAGTACTTC. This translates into CASGTALAYEQYF.

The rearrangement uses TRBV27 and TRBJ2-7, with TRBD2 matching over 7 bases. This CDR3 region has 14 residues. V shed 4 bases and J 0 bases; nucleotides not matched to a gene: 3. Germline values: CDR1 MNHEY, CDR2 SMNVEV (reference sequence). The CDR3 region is CASSWSGASYEQYF. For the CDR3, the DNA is TGTGCCAGCAGTTGGAGCGGGGCCTCCTACGAGCAGTACTTC.